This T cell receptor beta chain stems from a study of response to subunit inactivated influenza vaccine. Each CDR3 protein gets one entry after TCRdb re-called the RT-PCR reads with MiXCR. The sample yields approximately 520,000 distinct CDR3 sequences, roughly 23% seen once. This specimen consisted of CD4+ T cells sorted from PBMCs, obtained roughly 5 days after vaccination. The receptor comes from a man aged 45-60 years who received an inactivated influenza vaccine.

CDR3 coding DNA: TGTGCCAGCAGCCGGGGACAGGGGGCTAACACCATATATTTT. This encodes CASSRGQGANTIYF. V and J are TRBV7-2 and TRBJ1-3, with 12 bases identical to TRBD1. The CDR3 loop spans 14 amino acids. The junction had 3 bases not matched to a gene; V was cut back by 5 bases and J by 7 bases. Germline V gene sequence: CDR1 SGHTA, CDR2 FQGNSA. The entire variable domain, with the rest obtained from reference TRBV7-2 and TRBJ1-3, is as follows: GAGVSQSPSNKVTEKGKDVELRCDPISGHTALYWYRQSLGQGLEFLIYFQGNSAPDKSGLPSDRFSAERTGGSVSTLTIQRTQQEDSAVYLCASSRGQGANTIYFGEGSWLTVV.